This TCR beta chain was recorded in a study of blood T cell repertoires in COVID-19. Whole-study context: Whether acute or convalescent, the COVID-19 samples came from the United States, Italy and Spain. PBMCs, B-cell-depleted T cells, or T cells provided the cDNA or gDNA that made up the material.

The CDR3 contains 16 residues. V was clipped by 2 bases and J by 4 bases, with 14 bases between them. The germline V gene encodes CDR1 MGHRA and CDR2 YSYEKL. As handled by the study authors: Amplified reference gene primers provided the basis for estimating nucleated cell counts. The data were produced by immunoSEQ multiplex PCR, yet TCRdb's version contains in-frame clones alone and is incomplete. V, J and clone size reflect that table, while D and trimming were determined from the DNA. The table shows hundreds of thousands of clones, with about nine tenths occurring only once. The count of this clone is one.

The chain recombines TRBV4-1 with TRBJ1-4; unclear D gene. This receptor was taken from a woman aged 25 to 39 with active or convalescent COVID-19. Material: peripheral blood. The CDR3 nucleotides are TGCGCCAGCAGCCAAATCGAACTAGGCGGTAATGAAAAACTGTTTTTT. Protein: CASSQIELGGNEKLFF.